Below are 31 T cell receptor beta chains sequenced from a single sample in a study of shared clonotypes between healthy human individuals. Naive CD8 cells lacked CD45RO, underwent positive selection for CCR7 and left out terminally differentiated effector memory CD45RA+ cells. This table comes from immunoSEQ multiplex PCR, and its TCRdb copy is limited to in-frame clones, with some not included. The sample carries 550,000 to 750,000 clones, around 90% recorded once. Sequencing was carried out using naive CD8+ T cells sorted from blood. Every receptor here comes from a man aged 25-45 years in good health.

The chain recombines TRBV12-5 with TRBJ2-5; 9 nucleotides agree with TRBD1. The CDR3 consists of 15 residues. CDR1 LGHNT and CDR2 FRNRAP come from the germline V gene. V trimming: 6 bases; J trimming: 2 bases; junction bases outside the gene matches: 7. The CDR3 DNA reads as TGTGCTAGTGGGACCGGGACAGGGATTCAAGAGACCCAGTACTTC. Residues: CASGTGTGIQETQYF. Variable domain in full (rest from reference TRBV12-5 and TRBJ2-5): DARVTQTPRHKVTEMGQEVTMRCQPILGHNTVFWYRQTMMQGLELLAYFRNRAPLDDSGMPKDRFSAEMPDATLATLKIQPSEPRDSAVYFCASGTGTGIQETQYFGPGTRLLVL.

J is TRBJ2-1 and V is TRBV2, with TRBD2 matching 12 bases. Trimming cost V 2 bases and J 2 bases; bases outside gene matches: 4. This CDR3 spans 17 amino acids. Germline V gene lookup returns CDR1 SNHLY and CDR2 FYNNEI. CDR3 residues: CASSETGTSGPYNEQFF. The DNA of the CDR3 is TGTGCCAGCAGTGAAACCGGGACTAGCGGGCCCTACAATGAGCAGTTCTTC. Filled out from reference TRBV2 and TRBJ2-1, the complete variable domain reads EPEVTQTPSHQVTQMGQEVILRCVPISNHLYFYWYRQILGQKVEFLVSFYNNEISEKSEIFDDQFSVERPDGSNFTLKIRSTKLEDSAMYFCASSETGTSGPYNEQFFGPGTRLTVL.

On this clone itself: Other DNA sequences in this specimen translate into the identical CDR3. V usage is TRBV19 and J usage is TRBJ2-5; D is uncertain. The germline V gene has CDR1 LNHDA and CDR2 SQIVND (reference sequence). The CDR3 runs 13 residues. Trimming took 2 bases from V and 5 from J, leaving 9 bases between them. This CDR3 reads CASSIILEETQYF. DNA of the CDR3: TGTGCCAGTAGTATAATCCTCGAGGAGACCCAGTACTTC.

V gene TRBV4-2 combines with J gene TRBJ1-1; 8 positions agree with TRBD1. CDR1 is LGHNA, CDR2 YNFKEQ, per germline. This CDR3 is 15 amino acids long. V lost 4 bases and J lost 0; bases outside the gene matches: 4. The CDR3 reads CASSPRTGMNTEAFF. Written as DNA, the CDR3 is TGTGCCAGCAGCCCTCGGACAGGGATGAACACTGAAGCTTTCTTT.

This clone has a single count. The chain uses TRBV25-1 and TRBJ1-1; weak D call: TRBD1 (5 bases). This CDR3 has 14 residues. CDR1 and CDR2 (germline): MGHDK, SYGVNS. V was trimmed by 2 bases and J by 3 bases, leaving 10 bases between them. The CDR3 nucleotides read TGTGCCAGCAGTGAAGTAGAGGGGTACACTGAAGCTTTCTTT. Protein: CASSEVEGYTEAFF.

The chain combines TRBV13 with TRBJ2-1; 10 nucleotides agree with TRBD1. V gave up 5 bases and J gave up 9 bases; unmatched junction bases: 10. This CDR3 contains 15 residues. In germline, CDR1 is PRHDT, CDR2 FYEKMQ (reference sequence). CDR3 bases: TGTGCCAGCAGCGAGGACAGGGGGGTAGTGGTTGAGCAGTTCTTC. Protein sequence: CASSEDRGVVVEQFF.

The gene calls are TRBV2 and TRBJ2-2; D possibly corresponds to TRBD2 (5 bases). V was shortened by 2 bases and J by 7 bases, with 14 bases between the two germline ends. CDR3 length: 15 residues. Germline CDR1 is SNHLY and CDR2 is FYNNEI. CDR3 nucleotide sequence: TGTGCCAGCAGTGAAAGGTCGGGGTCCGACGGGGAGCTGTTTTTT. The encoded protein is CASSERSGSDGELFF.

The CDR3: CSGSGGRTGELFF. The DNA of the CDR3 is TGCAGCGGGTCAGGGGGCAGGACCGGGGAGCTGTTTTTT. This chain uses TRBV29-1 with TRBJ2-2, with 8 bases aligning to TRBD1. V shed 7 bases and J 5 bases; nucleotides not matched to a gene: 6. This CDR3 contains 13 residues. CDR1 is SQVTM, CDR2 ANQGSEA, per germline.

The rearrangement uses TRBV27 and TRBJ2-3; 12 bases align to TRBD2. The CDR3 sequence is 17 residues long. Germline CDR1 reads MNHEY; CDR2 reads SMNVEV (reference sequence). V shed 6 bases, J shed 1 base, and the junction held 8 bases outside the gene matches. CDR3 protein: CASRPLLAGGRTDTQYF. The DNA of the CDR3 is TGTGCCAGCAGGCCATTGCTAGCGGGAGGGCGCACAGATACGCAGTATTTT.

V is TRBV7-9 and J is TRBJ1-5; a possible D gene is TRBD1 (5 bases). This CDR3 contains 15 residues. Germline V gene data show CDR1 as SEHNR and CDR2 as FQNEAQ (reference sequence). Trimming stripped 5 bases from V and 6 bases from J, with 17 bases between. The CDR3 DNA is TGTGCCAGCAGCCCGCCGGGACCCGGGGCTCAGCCCCAGCATTTT. Translated, it gives CASSPPGPGAQPQHF.

Note on this clone: An end of the junction does not agree with germline; a read error may underlie this. The chain links TRBV7-9 to TRBJ2-3; D not resolved. CDR1 and CDR2 (germline): SEHNR, FQNEAQ (reference sequence). The CDR3 is 12 amino acids. CDR3 protein: CASSLSRDTQYF. Here the CDR3 DNA reads TGTGCCAGCAGCTTAAGCAGAGATACGCAGTATTTT.

V and J are TRBV9 and TRBJ1-1; D might be TRBD1 (5 bases). V was cut by 3 bases and J by 5 bases, with 20 bases left in between. Germline V gives CDR1 SGDLS, CDR2 YYNGEE. The CDR3 is made up of 16 amino acids. CDR3 in amino acids: CASSDPRDGEQTEAFF. The CDR3 DNA follows: TGTGCCAGCAGCGACCCTAGGGACGGTGAACAGACTGAAGCTTTCTTT.

The rearrangement joins TRBV10-2 to TRBJ1-2; a possible D gene is TRBD1 (5 bases). Trimming pared 8 bases from V and 8 bases from J, leaving 21 bases between. The germline V gene has CDR1 WSHSY and CDR2 SAAADI. There are 14 residues in the CDR3. The CDR3 protein is CASSGGGYADGYTF. The DNA for the CDR3 is TGCGCCAGCTCCGGGGGTGGGTACGCCGACGGCTACACCTTC.

The chain links TRBV29-1 to TRBJ2-7, with 10 bases lining up with TRBD1. Unmatched junction bases numbered 9, after V lost 7 bases and J lost 0 bases. Germline V CDR1 and CDR2: SQVTM, ANQGSEA. The CDR3 consists of 15 residues. For the CDR3, the DNA is TGCAGCGCAGGTCAAGGGACAGGGGCCTCCTACGAGCAGTACTTC. This gives the protein CSAGQGTGASYEQYF.

The chain recombines TRBV19 with TRBJ2-1; D ambiguous. CDR3 length: 16 residues. V was cut by 1 base and J by 13 bases, with 23 bases left in between. The germline V gene has CDR1 LNHDA and CDR2 SQIVND (reference sequence). This CDR3 is CASSIAPTFKYEAQFF. CDR3 in DNA: TGTGCCAGTAGTATAGCACCCACTTTTAAATATGAGGCCCAGTTCTTC.

J is TRBJ2-7 and V is TRBV7-9; no clear D. This CDR3 region has 13 residues. From germline, CDR1 is SEHNR and CDR2 FQNEAQ (reference sequence). Trimming took off 5 bases at V and 2 bases at J, with 10 bases between the two ends. The CDR3 sequence is CASSPLAAYEQYF. CDR3 in DNA: TGTGCCAGCAGCCCCCTGGCAGCCTACGAGCAGTACTTC.

V gene TRBV7-9 combines with J gene TRBJ1-5; unclear D gene. Germline-derived CDR1 and CDR2 are SEHNR and FQNEAQ (reference sequence). The CDR3 covers 13 residues. The V end was cut by 1 base, the J end by 2 bases, with 3 bases between. The CDR3 DNA follows: TGTGCCAGCAGCTTAGACGGCAATCAGCCCCAGCATTTT. The encoded protein is CASSLDGNQPQHF.

This sequence joins TRBV27 and TRBJ2-1, with 10 nucleotides matching TRBD2. Per the germline V gene, CDR1 is MNHEY and CDR2 is SMNVEV (reference sequence). V shed 6 bases, J shed 1 base, and the junction held 6 bases outside the gene matches. The CDR3 contains 16 residues. Written as DNA, the CDR3 is TGTGCCAGCAGAACCCTAGCGGGAGTGTCCTACAATGAGCAGTTCTTC. Its translation is CASRTLAGVSYNEQFF.

This clone has just a few counts. The V gene is TRBV27, the J gene TRBJ2-1, with TRBD1 identical over 9 bases. CDR1 is MNHEY and CDR2 is SMNVEV in the germline V gene (reference sequence). The CDR3 sequence is 17 residues long. V trimming: 6 bases; J trimming: 7 bases; junction bases outside the gene matches: 16. CDR3 coding DNA: TGTGCCAGCAGGAGAACGAATAGGGACAGGGTTTTGAATGAGCAGTTCTTC. This translates into CASRRTNRDRVLNEQFF.

On this clone: Other DNA sequences in the sample encode the same CDR3. V gene TRBV27 combines with J gene TRBJ1-3; no clear D. There are 14 residues in the CDR3. The germline V and J ends were trimmed by 2 bases and 1 base, with 6 bases remaining between them. Germline V lookup: CDR1 MNHEY, CDR2 SMNVEV (reference sequence). The CDR3 region has the DNA TGTGCCAGCAGTTTAGGTCCGTCTGGAAACACCATATATTTT. This encodes CASSLGPSGNTIYF.

This chain joins TRBV21-1 and TRBJ2-3; the DNA was not compared with TRBD1, the D call given in the table. TRBV21-1 is a pseudogene locus. The CDR3 length is 19 residues. CDR3 region: CAPQHRRQVQDSSTDTQYF. DNA of the CDR3: TGTGCCCCACAACACAGGCGGCAGGTGCAAGATTCTAGCACAGATACGCAGTATTTT.

This clone was picked up a small number of times. The chain carries TRBV5-4 and TRBJ2-2; D is unclear. Between the trimmed V and J ends, which lost 0 bases and 3 bases, there was a span of 9 bases. From germline, CDR1 is SGHNT and CDR2 YYREEE (reference sequence). The CDR3 totals 15 residues. In nucleotides, the CDR3 is TGTGCCAGCAGCTTGGAGAGGAGTTACACCGGGGAGCTGTTTTTT. Translation: CASSLERSYTGELFF.

This clone was observed a handful of times. The rearrangement links TRBV4-3 to TRBJ1-2, with TRBD1 matching 7 bases. J gave up 2 bases and V 4 bases, and 7 bases lay outside the gene matches. Germline loops: CDR1 LGHNA, CDR2 YSLEER. The CDR3 runs to 15 residues. CDR3 bases: TGCGCCAGCAGCCGCTCCAGGGGGGCGAACTATGGCTACACCTTC. Translated, it gives CASSRSRGANYGYTF.

The chain employs TRBV27 and TRBJ1-5, with unresolved D. Germline V gene data show CDR1 as MNHEY and CDR2 as SMNVEV (reference sequence). The CDR3 runs 13 residues. Between the trimmed V and J ends, which lost 8 bases and 4 bases, there was a span of 12 bases. The CDR3 is CASRPLGNQPQHF. CDR3 bases: TGTGCCAGCCGGCCCCTGGGAAATCAGCCCCAGCATTTT.

The rearrangement uses TRBV9 and TRBJ1-2; the match to TRBD1 covers 7 bases. Germline V lookup: CDR1 SGDLS, CDR2 YYNGEE. The V segment lost 6 bases and the J segment 6 bases; nucleotides outside the gene matches: 11. The CDR3 sequence is 14 residues long. CDR3 amino acids: CASTIAGGVDGYTF. In DNA, the CDR3 is TGTGCCAGCACCATAGCAGGGGGAGTGGATGGCTACACCTTC.

This clone was picked up a small number of times. The identical CDR3 is also encoded by other nucleotide sequences in the sample. This sequence joins TRBV10-2 and TRBJ2-7, with D hard to call. Looked up from germline, CDR1 is WSHSY and CDR2 is SAAADI. The CDR3 totals 11 residues. V was pared by 3 bases and J by 3 bases, with 3 bases between. This CDR3 reads CASSDGYEQYF. CDR3 nucleotide sequence: TGCGCCAGCAGTGACGGCTACGAGCAGTACTTC.

The rearrangement uses TRBV9 and TRBJ2-5; TRBD2 matches at 13 bases. This CDR3 contains 16 residues. V was clipped by 0 bases and J by 2 bases; unmatched bases: 1. Germline CDR1 and CDR2: SGDLS and YYNGEE. CDR3 in amino acids: CASSVGTSGSQETQYF. CDR3 in DNA: TGTGCCAGCAGCGTAGGGACTAGCGGGAGTCAAGAGACCCAGTACTTC. Filled out from reference TRBV9 and TRBJ2-5, the complete variable domain reads DSGVTQTPKHLITATGQRVTLRCSPRSGDLSVYWYQQSLDQGLQFLIQYYNGEERAKGNILERFSAQQFPDLHSELNLSSLELGDSALYFCASSVGTSGSQETQYFGPGTRLLVL.

The V call is TRBV9, the J call TRBJ1-1; 7 bases align to TRBD1. CDR1 and CDR2 (germline): SGDLS, YYNGEE. The CDR3 consists of 17 residues. The V and J ends lost 4 bases and 0 bases, in that order; junction bases with no gene match: 12. CDR3 protein: CASSPRQGPTLNTEAFF. The DNA of the CDR3 is TGTGCCAGCAGCCCCCGACAGGGCCCAACCCTGAACACTGAAGCTTTCTTT.

The V and J genes are TRBV6-6 and TRBJ1-2; 10 nucleotides match TRBD1. This CDR3 region has 16 residues. The V and J ends lost 0 bases and 3 bases, in that order; junction bases with no gene match: 4. Germline-derived CDR1 and CDR2 are MNHNY and SVGAGI (reference sequence). The CDR3 DNA is TGTGCCAGCAGTTACTCAGGGACAGGGGCGGACTATGGCTACACCTTC. Its protein is CASSYSGTGADYGYTF.

This clone was detected once. This chain joins TRBV29-1 and TRBJ2-7, with TRBD1 matching over 10 bases. Trimming at V came to 5 bases and at J to 2 bases, leaving 12 bases not matched to a gene. Germline assignment: CDR1 SQVTM and CDR2 ANQGSEA. The CDR3 extends over 16 amino acids. The CDR3 region is CSVSARDRGSPYEQYF. Here the CDR3 DNA reads TGCAGCGTTAGCGCCCGGGACAGGGGATCCCCCTACGAGCAGTACTTC.

The rearrangement links TRBV6-5 to TRBJ2-1; a weak D match, TRBD2 (6 bases). Germline assignment: CDR1 MNHEY and CDR2 SVGAGI. The CDR3 extends over 14 amino acids. V lost 5 bases and J lost 4, with 12 bases in between. CDR3 residues: CASSPGEVYNEQFF. The CDR3 DNA follows: TGTGCCAGCAGTCCCGGGGAGGTTTACAATGAGCAGTTCTTC.